Below, 27 T cell receptor beta chains from the same sample are listed, as sequenced in a study of vaccination effects on CD4 cells after COVID-19. This table comes from immunoSEQ multiplex PCR, and its TCRdb copy is limited to in-frame clones, with some not included. Of about 70,000 clones in the sample, around 77% were seen once. Having been cultured for about ten days, the cells underwent CD4+ T cell isolation. Antigens of these TCRs are unknown. The sample was CD4+ T cells from PBMCs cultured without peptide, taken before COVID-19 vaccination. These receptor sequences come from a human donor who received a COVID-19 vaccine.

The rearrangement joins TRBV7-2 to TRBJ2-7; D is perhaps TRBD2 (6 bases). V lost 0 bases, J lost 7 bases, and 13 bases lay in between. Germline-derived CDR1 and CDR2 are SGHTA and FQGNSA. The CDR3 runs 14 residues. This CDR3 is CASSLATGVGEQYV. CDR3 nucleotide sequence: TGTGCCAGCAGCTTAGCGACGGGGGTGGGTGAGCAGTACGTC.

The J gene is TRBJ1-2, the V gene TRBV6-5; TRBD1 is a possible D gene (6 bases). This CDR3 has 14 amino acids. CDR1 and CDR2 from the germline V gene are MNHEY and SVGAGI. The V end was cut by 6 bases, the J end by 4 bases, with 15 bases between. The CDR3 nucleotides read TGTGCCAGCAGGGCTACAGGGTCGGGCTATGGCTACACCTTC. Its protein product is CASRATGSGYGYTF.

CDR3 loop: CSARQFSTGELFF. The CDR3 nucleotides read TGCAGCGCCCGACAGTTTTCAACCGGGGAGCTGTTTTTT. This sequence joins TRBV29-1 and TRBJ2-2; possibly TRBD1 for D (5 bases). V was trimmed by 7 bases and J by 5 bases, leaving 14 bases between them. Germline V gives CDR1 SQVTM, CDR2 ANQGSEA. The CDR3 is 13 amino acids.

The chain recombines TRBV5-8 with TRBJ1-2; D is uncertain. V was shortened by 3 bases and J by 4 bases, with 13 bases between the two germline ends. CDR3 length: 14 residues. Germline CDR1 SGHTS, CDR2 YDEGEE. CDR3 region: CASSWGGSSYGYTF. The DNA of the CDR3 is TGTGCCAGCAGCTGGGGAGGTTCTAGCTATGGCTACACCTTC.

This clone occurred a few times. The V gene is TRBV5-6, the J gene TRBJ1-1; D unresolved. Trimming removed 3 bases at V and 0 bases at J, with 12 bases between. From germline, CDR1 is SGHDT and CDR2 YYEEEE. The CDR3 runs to 15 residues. CDR3 sequence reads: CASSSSKIMNTEAFF. CDR3 DNA: TGTGCCAGCAGCTCGTCCAAAATCATGAACACTGAAGCTTTCTTT. The full variable domain, with the rest looked up from reference TRBV5-6 and TRBJ1-1, is DAGVTQSPTHLIKTRGQQVTLRCSPKSGHDTVSWYQQALGQGPQFIFQYYEEEERQRGNFPDRFSGHQFPNYSSELNVNALLLGDSALYLCASSSSKIMNTEAFFGQGTRLTVV.

V usage is TRBV5-6 and J usage is TRBJ2-7, with D unclear. The CDR3 is 14 amino acids. With 0 bases removed from V and 3 bases from J, the gap between germline ends came to 10 bases. CDR1 and CDR2 (germline): SGHDT, YYEEEE. CDR3 loop: CASSLVGKNYEQYV. The CDR3 region has the DNA TGTGCCAGCAGCTTGGTTGGCAAAAACTACGAGCAGTACGTC.

The table lists this clone with a few counts. This chain links TRBV18 with TRBJ2-3, with D unclear. Germline assignment: CDR1 KGHSH and CDR2 LQKENI. V was clipped by 3 bases and J by 2 bases, with 6 bases between them. This CDR3 has 13 amino acids. Written as DNA, the CDR3 is TGTGCCAGCTCACCGCAACCCACAGATACGCAGTATTTT. Its translation is CASSPQPTDTQYF. Full variable domain (missing parts from reference TRBV18 and TRBJ2-3): NAGVMQNPRHLVRRRGQEARLRCSPMKGHSHVYWYRQLPEEGLKFMVYLQKENIIDESGMPKERFSAEFPKEGPSILRIQQVVRGDSAAYFCASSPQPTDTQYFGPGTRLTVL.

This clone was seen just once. J is TRBJ2-1 and V is TRBV7-2, with 7 bases identical to TRBD1. CDR3 length equals 15 residues. Looked up from germline, CDR1 is SGHTA and CDR2 is FQGNSA. V shed 5 bases and J 0 bases; nucleotides not matched to a gene: 4. The CDR3 region is CASSNRQGSYNEQFF. The CDR3 DNA follows: TGTGCCAGCAGCAATAGACAGGGCTCCTACAATGAGCAGTTCTTC.

This clone was recorded once. V is TRBV30 and J is TRBJ1-1; weak D call: TRBD1 (5 bases). The CDR3 has 16 amino acids. Germline V gene sequence: CDR1 GTSNPN, CDR2 SVGIG (reference sequence). Trimming took 3 bases from V and 2 from J, leaving 19 bases between them. CDR3: CAWRGSVSGLNTEAFF. The CDR3, as DNA: TGTGCCTGGAGAGGAAGTGTATCAGGGCTAAACACTGAAGCTTTCTTT.

This clone was found once. The chain joins TRBV28 to TRBJ2-7; 7 bases align to TRBD1. CDR1 is MDHEN and CDR2 is SYDVKM in the germline V gene. The CDR3 extends over 14 amino acids. The V segment lost 3 bases and the J segment 2 bases; nucleotides outside the gene matches: 4. CDR3 bases: TGTGCCAGCAGTTTGTCCCAGGGGGCCTACGAGCAGTACGTC. Translated, it gives CASSLSQGAYEQYV.

The count of this clone is one. V and J are TRBV10-3 and TRBJ2-3; 7 bases are shared with TRBD2. Trimming removed 0 bases from V and 6 bases from J; junction bases left unmatched: 3. Germline CDR1 reads ENHRY; CDR2 reads SYGVKD. This CDR3 contains 14 residues. CDR3 region: CAISESVGGDTQYF. The CDR3 DNA is TGTGCCATCAGTGAGTCGGTGGGGGGGGATACGCAGTATTTT.

This chain links TRBV6-6 with TRBJ2-5, with 9 nucleotides matching TRBD1. V lost 8 bases and J lost 4; bases outside the gene matches: 8. CDR1 and CDR2 from the germline V gene are MNHNY and SVGAGI (reference sequence). The CDR3 has 14 residues. CDR3 bases: TGTGCCAGCGGGGGACAGGGAGGTCGAGAGACCCAGTACTTC. Protein: CASGGQGGRETQYF.

CDR3 sequence (DNA): TGTGCCAGCAGTGTATCGACAGGGGCGTATCCGGGGGAGCAGTTCTTC. It yields the protein CASSVSTGAYPGEQFF. The V call is TRBV28, the J call TRBJ2-1; 8 bases fit TRBD1. Germline V CDR1 and CDR2: MDHEN, SYDVKM. Trimming removed 5 bases from V and 10 bases from J; junction bases left unmatched: 16. The CDR3 length is 16 residues.

This clone was seen more than once but under ten times. The CDR3 region is CASSRQGQFYEQYV. The CDR3 nucleotides are TGTGCCAGCAGCAGACAGGGACAGTTCTACGAGCAGTACGTC. The chain uses TRBV5-4 and TRBJ2-7, with 7 bases aligning to TRBD1. The V and J ends lost 4 bases and 3 bases, in that order; junction bases with no gene match: 7. CDR3 length equals 14 residues. Germline V gene data show CDR1 as SGHNT and CDR2 as YYREEE (reference sequence).

This sequence joins TRBV3-1 (or the pseudogene TRBV3-2) and TRBJ2-1; D gene ambiguous. The CDR3 is 13 amino acids. Germline V gene data show CDR1 as LGHDT and CDR2 as YNNKEL (reference sequence). V lost 8 bases, J lost 5 bases, and 13 bases lay in between. The CDR3 DNA reads as TGTGCCAGCGGGTGGACGGCTGACAATGAGCAGTTCTTC. Encoded protein: CASGWTADNEQFF.

The V and J genes are TRBV6-1 and TRBJ2-3; maybe TRBD2 (6 bases). The germline V and J ends were trimmed by 0 bases and 4 bases, with 11 bases remaining between them. The germline V gene has CDR1 MNHNS and CDR2 SASEGT. The CDR3 contains 15 residues. CDR3 residues: CASSEAPGGADTQYF. The CDR3 DNA sequence: TGTGCCAGCAGTGAAGCGCCCGGGGGAGCAGATACGCAGTATTTT.

The CDR3 DNA reads as TGTGCCAGCAGCACGCTGGGGACAGGGATGAGGGAGACCCAGTACTTC. Its translation: CASSTLGTGMRETQYF. The chain is built from TRBV5-6 and TRBJ2-5; 9 bases align to TRBD1. Germline values: CDR1 SGHDT, CDR2 YYEEEE. This CDR3 is built from 16 residues. Germline trimming cut 4 bases from V and 5 bases from J; bases unmatched to any gene: 12. The variable domain in full, with the rest retrieved from reference TRBV5-6 and TRBJ2-5, is DAGVTQSPTHLIKTRGQQVTLRCSPKSGHDTVSWYQQALGQGPQFIFQYYEEEERQRGNFPDRFSGHQFPNYSSELNVNALLLGDSALYLCASSTLGTGMRETQYFGPGTRLLVL.

This clone appeared once. The chain recombines TRBV9 with TRBJ1-1; D not resolved. The germline gives CDR1 SGDLS, CDR2 YYNGEE. The CDR3 extends over 13 amino acids. V was cut by 4 bases and J by 6 bases, with 13 bases left in between. CDR3 nucleotide sequence: TGTGCCAGCAGCCCTACAGAAGGCCCTGAAGCTTTCTTT. It encodes CASSPTEGPEAFF.

The chain uses TRBV11-2 and TRBJ1-3; D is uncertain. V was cut by 5 bases and J by 0 bases, with 8 bases left in between. This CDR3 has 14 residues. Germline CDR1 and CDR2: SGHAT and FQNNGV. The chain's CDR3 is CASSLRSSGNTIYF. The DNA for the CDR3 is TGTGCCAGCAGCCTCAGGAGCTCTGGAAACACCATATATTTT.

In its sample, this clone was seen a few times. This rearrangement joins TRBV19 to TRBJ1-5, with D uncertain. There are 16 residues in the CDR3. Between the trimmed V and J ends, which lost 6 bases and 1 base, there was a span of 16 bases. Germline V gives CDR1 LNHDA, CDR2 SQIVND (reference sequence). Here the CDR3 DNA reads TGTGCCAGTAGCAATCCGATCCTCTTGAGCAATCAGCCCCAGCATTTT. This codes for CASSNPILLSNQPQHF.

J is TRBJ1-2 and V is TRBV11-3; D is undetermined. Germline V gene data show CDR1 as SGHNT and CDR2 as YENEEA. This CDR3 region has 11 residues. V was shortened by 5 bases and J by 13 bases, with 14 bases between the two germline ends. CDR3 residues: CASSPDGARTF. The CDR3 DNA is TGTGCCAGCAGCCCCGACGGTGCGCGCACCTTC.

This chain uses TRBV6-5 with TRBJ2-3; no firm D call. V dropped 6 bases and J dropped 3 bases, with 16 bases sitting between them. Germline loops: CDR1 MNHEY, CDR2 SVGAGI. The CDR3 totals 15 residues. The CDR3 region has the DNA TGTGCCAGCAGAGTGGCGGCCCACCAAACAGATACGCAGTATTTT. Protein sequence: CASRVAAHQTDTQYF.

This clone was seen only a few times. The chain links TRBV12-5 to TRBJ2-7, with D possibly being TRBD1 (5 bases). Per the germline V gene, CDR1 is LGHNT and CDR2 is FRNRAP. The CDR3 has 12 residues. Between the trimmed V and J ends, which lost 4 bases and 3 bases, there was a span of 7 bases. The DNA of the CDR3 is TGTGCTAGTGGTTCGGACAACTACGAGCAGTACGTC. Protein sequence: CASGSDNYEQYV.

The DNA for the CDR3 is TGTGCCACCAGCAGAGATCTCCATCAGCCCCAGCATTTT. Translation: CATSRDLHQPQHF. This sequence joins TRBV15 and TRBJ1-5, with D unclear. V lost 0 bases, J lost 5 bases, and 5 bases lay in between. The CDR3 is made up of 13 amino acids. The germline gives CDR1 LNHNV, CDR2 YYDKDF (reference sequence).

The V gene is TRBV2, the J gene TRBJ2-3; D is unresolved. This CDR3 has 18 residues. Germline V lookup: CDR1 SNHLY, CDR2 FYNNEI. The germline V and J ends were trimmed by 7 bases and 2 bases, with 25 bases remaining between them. The chain's CDR3 is CASMEFTALEASTDTQYF. The CDR3 coding sequence is TGTGCCAGCATGGAGTTTACTGCTCTTGAAGCTTCCACAGATACGCAGTATTTT.

This chain connects TRBV7-9 to TRBJ2-3, with 15 bases that match TRBD2. The germline V gene encodes CDR1 SEHNR and CDR2 FQNEAQ (reference sequence). This CDR3 spans 17 amino acids. The ends lost 1 base at V and 5 bases at J; junction bases unmatched: 4. The CDR3 reads CASSLEGLAGGKDTQYF. The CDR3 DNA follows: TGTGCCAGCAGCTTAGAGGGACTAGCGGGGGGAAAAGATACGCAGTATTTT.

The genes are TRBV9 and TRBJ1-5, with 9 nucleotides matching TRBD1. The CDR3 is 15 amino acids. From germline, CDR1 is SGDLS and CDR2 YYNGEE. The junction had 2 bases not matched to a gene; V was cut back by 0 bases and J by 4 bases. CDR3 residues: CASSVEGQGNQPQHF. The CDR3 DNA reads as TGTGCCAGCAGCGTAGAAGGACAGGGGAATCAGCCCCAGCATTTT.